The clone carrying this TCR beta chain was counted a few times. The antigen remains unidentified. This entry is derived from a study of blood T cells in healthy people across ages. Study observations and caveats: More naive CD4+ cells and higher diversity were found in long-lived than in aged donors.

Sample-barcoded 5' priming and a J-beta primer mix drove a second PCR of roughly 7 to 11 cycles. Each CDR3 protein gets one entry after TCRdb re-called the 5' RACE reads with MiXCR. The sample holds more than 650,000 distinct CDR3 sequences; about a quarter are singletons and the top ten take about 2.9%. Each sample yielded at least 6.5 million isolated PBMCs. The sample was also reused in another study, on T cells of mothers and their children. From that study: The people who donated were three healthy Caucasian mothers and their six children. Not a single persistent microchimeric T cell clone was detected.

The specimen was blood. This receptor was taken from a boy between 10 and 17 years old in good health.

The CDR3 reads CSVEGPGPNIQYF. The CDR3 DNA is TGCAGCGTTGAAGGTCCAGGGCCAAACATTCAGTACTTC. The V and J genes are TRBV29-1 and TRBJ2-4; TRBD1 might be the D (5 bases). V lost 1 base, J lost 6 bases, and 10 bases lay in between. Germline-derived CDR1 and CDR2 are SQVTM and ANQGSEA. The CDR3 runs 13 residues.